This paragraph reports one T cell receptor beta chain. Amplification of TCR beta CDR3 regions was performed using RNA transcripts as template. RT-PCR in the first round (using the HTBI primer set) targeted the TCR CDR3. MiXCR, run by TCRdb on the multiplex PCR reads, gives a single entry per CDR3 protein. Of hundreds of thousands of distinct CDR3 sequences listed, roughly 14% were seen once; the top ten hold 13%. Lactation, pregnancy, other autoimmune disease or uncontrolled infection excluded patients. J was trimmed by 5 bases and V by 5 bases; bases with no gene match: 6. This CDR3 is 14 amino acids long. The germline gives CDR1 MRHNA, CDR2 SNTAGT. This sample was taken from a study of T cells in Graves' hyperthyroidism and ophthalmopathy.

The sequencing sample was made of blood. This receptor was taken from a man aged 18 to 29 with Graves' ophthalmopathy. The rearrangement uses TRBV6-4 and TRBJ2-5, with 9 bases that match TRBD1. CDR3 sequence reads: CASSTPDRGETQYF. The CDR3 DNA reads as TGTGCCAGCAGTACCCCGGACAGGGGTGAGACCCAGTACTTC.